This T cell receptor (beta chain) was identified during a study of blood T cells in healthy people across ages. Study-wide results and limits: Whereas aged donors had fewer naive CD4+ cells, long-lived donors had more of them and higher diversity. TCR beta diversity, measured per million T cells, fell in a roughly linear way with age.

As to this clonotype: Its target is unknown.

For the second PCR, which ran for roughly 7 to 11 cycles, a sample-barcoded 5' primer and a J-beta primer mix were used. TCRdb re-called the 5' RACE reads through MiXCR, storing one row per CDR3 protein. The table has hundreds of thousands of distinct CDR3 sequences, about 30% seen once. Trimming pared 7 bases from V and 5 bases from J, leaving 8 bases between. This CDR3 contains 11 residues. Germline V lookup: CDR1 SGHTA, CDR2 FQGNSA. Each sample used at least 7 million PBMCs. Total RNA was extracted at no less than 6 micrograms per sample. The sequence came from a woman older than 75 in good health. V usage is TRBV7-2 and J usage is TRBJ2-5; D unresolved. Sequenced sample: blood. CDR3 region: CASMEGETQYF. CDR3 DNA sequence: TGTGCCAGCATGGAAGGGGAGACCCAGTACTTC.